This TCR beta chain appears in the sequencing data of a study of human T cells and chemical hapten exposure. Overall study context: On approximately 2 cm by approximately 2 cm of upper inner arm skin, sensitization was performed with 2% DPC. Per-sample TCR yields varied mainly from small pooled library volume differences. Points from the study as a whole: Relative to control repertoires, expanded TCRs gave rise to significantly more large CDR3 similarity clusters.

In the authors' methods: A per-sample median of around 88,000 TCRs was observed, with counts ranging from about 20,000 to 750,000. MiXCR was run by TCRdb on the RACE reads, yielding one entry per CDR3 protein. TCRdb's processing, not the study's, gives the V and J calls here. This table has roughly 380,000 distinct CDR3 sequences, 4.8% appearing once. This clonotype appeared many times. Its matching antigen is unknown. Time point denoted: patch test 1, 2 weeks after DPC sensitization. The treatment denotes: therapeutic diphenylcyclopropenone sensitization with weekly scalp DPC. This CDR3 is built from 15 residues. Germline CDR1 SGHNT, CDR2 YYREEE (reference sequence). V lost 4 bases to trimming and J lost 10 bases; unmatched junction nucleotides: 14.

The sequence was obtained from a woman aged 45-59 years with alopecia areata. Some clones in this sample may be carry-over from other donors' samples. This specimen was whole blood, taken in connection with sensitization to the hapten diphenylcyclopropenone (DPC). The chain uses TRBV5-4 and TRBJ2-1; 7 bases are shared with TRBD2. The DNA of the CDR3 is TGTGCCAGCAGCCCCCAGAGCGGGTCGGGAGGAGAGCAGTTCTTC. Amino acid sequence: CASSPQSGSGGEQFF.